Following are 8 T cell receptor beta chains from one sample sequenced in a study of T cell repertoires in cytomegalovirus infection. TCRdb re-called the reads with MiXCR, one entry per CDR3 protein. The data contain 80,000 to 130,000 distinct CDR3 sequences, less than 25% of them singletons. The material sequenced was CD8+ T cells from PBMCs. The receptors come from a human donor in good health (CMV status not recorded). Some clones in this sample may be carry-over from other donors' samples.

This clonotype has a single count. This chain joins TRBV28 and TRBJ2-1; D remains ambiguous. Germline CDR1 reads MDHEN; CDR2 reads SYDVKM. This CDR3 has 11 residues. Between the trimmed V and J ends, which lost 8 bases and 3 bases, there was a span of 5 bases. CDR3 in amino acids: CASLYYNEQFF. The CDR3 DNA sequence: TGTGCCAGCCTCTACTACAATGAGCAGTTCTTC. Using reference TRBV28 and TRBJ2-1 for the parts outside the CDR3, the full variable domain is DVKVTQSSRYLVKRTGEKVFLECVQDMDHENMFWYRQDPGLGLRLIYFSYDVKMKEKGDIPEGYSVSREKKERFSLILESASTNQTSMYLCASLYYNEQFFGPGTRLTVL.

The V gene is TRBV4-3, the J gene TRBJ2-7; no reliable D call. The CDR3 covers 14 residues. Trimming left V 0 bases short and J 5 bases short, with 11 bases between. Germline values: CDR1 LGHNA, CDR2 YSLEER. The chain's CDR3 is CASSQDQSGDEQYF. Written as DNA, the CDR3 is TGCGCCAGCAGCCAAGATCAAAGTGGCGACGAGCAGTACTTC.

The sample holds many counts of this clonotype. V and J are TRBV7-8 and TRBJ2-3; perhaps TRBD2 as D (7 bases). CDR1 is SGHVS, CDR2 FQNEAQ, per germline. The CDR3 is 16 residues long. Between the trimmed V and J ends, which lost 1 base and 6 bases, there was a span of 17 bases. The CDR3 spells CASSLGAGAAMDTQYF. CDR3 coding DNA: TGTGCCAGCAGCTTAGGGGCGGGGGCGGCTATGGATACGCAGTATTTT.

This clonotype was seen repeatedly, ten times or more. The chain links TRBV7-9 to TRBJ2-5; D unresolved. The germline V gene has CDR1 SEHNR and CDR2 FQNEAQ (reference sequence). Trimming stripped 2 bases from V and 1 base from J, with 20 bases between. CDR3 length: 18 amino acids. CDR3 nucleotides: TGTGCCAGCAGCTTACCCTCTGACACGCCCAAAATCCAAGAGACCCAGTACTTC. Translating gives CASSLPSDTPKIQETQYF.

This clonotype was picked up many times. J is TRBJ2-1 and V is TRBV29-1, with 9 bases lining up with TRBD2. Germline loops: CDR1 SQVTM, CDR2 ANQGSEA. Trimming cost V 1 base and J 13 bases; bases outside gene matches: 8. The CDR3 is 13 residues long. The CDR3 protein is CSVEVEAGGEQFF. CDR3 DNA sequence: TGCAGCGTTGAAGTCGAAGCGGGAGGAGAACAGTTCTTC.

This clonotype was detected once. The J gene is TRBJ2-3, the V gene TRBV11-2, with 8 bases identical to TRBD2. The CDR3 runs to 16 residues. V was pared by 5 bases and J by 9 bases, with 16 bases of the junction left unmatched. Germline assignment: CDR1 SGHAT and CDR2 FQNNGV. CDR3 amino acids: CASSPRVAGSLKTQYF. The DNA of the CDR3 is TGTGCCAGCAGCCCCCGGGTAGCGGGGTCCCTGAAGACGCAGTATTTT.

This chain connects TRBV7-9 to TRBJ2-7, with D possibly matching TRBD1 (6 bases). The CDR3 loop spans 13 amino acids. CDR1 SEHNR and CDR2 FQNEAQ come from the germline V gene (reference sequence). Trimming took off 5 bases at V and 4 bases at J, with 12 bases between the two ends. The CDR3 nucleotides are TGTGCCAGCAGCCACCGGACAGCGTACGAGCAGTACTTC. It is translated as CASSHRTAYEQYF.

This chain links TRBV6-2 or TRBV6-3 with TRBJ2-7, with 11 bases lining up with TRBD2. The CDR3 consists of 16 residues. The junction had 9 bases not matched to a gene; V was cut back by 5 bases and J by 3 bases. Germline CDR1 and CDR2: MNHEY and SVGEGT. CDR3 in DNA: TGTGCCAGCAGTCCCGGGACTAGCGGCCCCAACTACGAGCAGTACTTC. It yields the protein CASSPGTSGPNYEQYF.